These T cell receptor beta chains were read from a single sample in a study of CD8 T cells in Susac syndrome. TCRdb processed the immunoSEQ multiplex PCR reads anew with MiXCR; each CDR3 protein has one entry. Here the sample spans some 300,000 distinct CDR3 sequences, 75% to 85% being singletons. What was sequenced was CD8+ T cells from PBMCs. The receptors originated from a human donor with multiple sclerosis. The CDR3 runs from the conserved cysteine through the conserved F or W. The D gene is left open where the match is weak. Size tells how often a clone was seen (once, few, many) or the class of an expanded clone, and some rows leave it out.

CASSLVTPGEALHF TGTGCCAGCAGCTTAGTAACTCCCGGGGAGGCCCTCCACTTT - - TRBJ1-6 TRBV7-9 14
CASCSGVRAYNEQFF TGTGCCAGCTGTTCAGGGGTCCGGGCATACAATGAGCAGTTCTTC - - TRBJ2-1 TRBV5-6 15
CASSFPPGMRSYEQYF TGTGCCAGCAGCTTCCCCCCAGGGATGAGGTCCTACGAGCAGTACTTC - - TRBJ2-7 TRBV5-5 16
CASSSSGSTEAFF TGTGCCAGCAGTTCATCAGGGAGCACTGAAGCTTTCTTT - few TRBJ1-1 TRBV27 13
CSASLLLAGRGETQYF TGCAGTGCTAGTCTTCTCTTAGCGGGGCGGGGAGAGACCCAGTACTTC TRBD2 - TRBJ2-5 TRBV20-1 16
CASSRVMNTEAFF TGTGCCAGCAGTCGCGTGATGAACACTGAAGCTTTCTTT - - TRBJ1-1 TRBV6-5 13
CASSSPMTQYF TGTGCCAGCAGTTCACCAATGACCCAGTACTTC - - TRBJ2-5 TRBV28 11
CASSEAEGLGTDTQYF TGCGCCAGCAGTGAGGCGGAGGGGCTGGGGACAGATACGCAGTATTTT - - TRBJ2-3 TRBV10-2 16
CASSESVYLREGGEQFF TGTGCCAGCAGTGAATCAGTTTATCTGCGGGAGGGAGGTGAGCAGTTCTTC TRBD2 - TRBJ2-1 TRBV2 17
CATSRVGGTDTQYF TGTGCCACCAGCAGAGTCGGGGGCACAGATACGCAGTATTTT - - TRBJ2-3 TRBV15 14
CSAREDPANEQFF TGCAGTGCTAGAGAAGACCCCGCCAATGAGCAGTTCTTC - - TRBJ2-1 TRBV20-1 13
CSATGQLATIYNEQFF TGCAGCGCTACAGGACAACTAGCGACCATCTACAATGAGCAGTTCTTC TRBD2 - TRBJ2-1 TRBV29-1 16
CSVPRDRDNLPGYTF TGCAGCGTTCCAAGGGACCGGGACAATCTGCCTGGCTACACCTTC - - TRBJ1-2 TRBV29-1 15
CASSISNYGKGTEAFF TGTGCCAGTAGTATCTCAAATTACGGGAAGGGCACTGAAGCTTTCTTT - - TRBJ1-1 TRBV19 16
CASSQVAQANTEAFF TGCGCCAGCAGCCAAGTAGCCCAGGCGAACACTGAAGCTTTCTTT - few TRBJ1-1 TRBV4-1 15
CAWLQTVNEKLFF TGTGCCTGGTTACAGACGGTTAATGAAAAACTGTTTTTT - - TRBJ1-4 TRBV30 13
CAGGGNTGELFF TGTGCCGGCGGCGGGAACACCGGGGAGCTGTTTTTT - once TRBJ2-2 TRBV19 12
CASSVAVAGGEQYF TGTGCCAGCAGCGTAGCAGTAGCGGGAGGCGAGCAGTACTTC TRBD2 - TRBJ2-7 TRBV9 14
CASSLFDVDNEQFF TGTGCCAGCAGTTTATTCGATGTGGACAATGAGCAGTTCTTC - - TRBJ2-1 TRBV27 14
CASSLVLNEKLFF TGTGCCAGCAGCTTAGTACTTAATGAAAAACTGTTTTTT - - TRBJ1-4 TRBV7-9 13
CASSETDSYEQYF TGTGCCAGCAGCGAGACAGACTCCTACGAGCAGTACTTC - few TRBJ2-7 TRBV7-8 13
CASSPRVVISGNAIYF TGCGCCAGCAGCCCTCGAGTGGTCATCTCTGGAAACGCCATATATTTT - - TRBJ1-3 TRBV4-1 16
CASSTRDVVEQYF TGTGCCAGCAGCACCCGGGACGTGGTGGAGCAGTACTTC - - TRBJ2-7 TRBV3-1 13
CSVEEDFGYTF TGCAGCGTTGAAGAAGATTTCGGCTACACCTTC - few TRBJ1-2 TRBV29-1 11
CASSYIAGTSSYNEQFF TGTGCCAGCAGTTACATTGCGGGGACCTCCTCCTACAATGAGCAGTTCTTC - - TRBJ2-1 TRBV6-2/TRBV6-3 17
CASRPRRGSPYNEQFF TGTGCCAGCAGGCCCCGTCGCGGGAGCCCCTACAATGAGCAGTTCTTC TRBD2 - TRBJ2-1 TRBV25-1 16
CASSVVATSGAPGDTQYF TGTGCCAGCAGCGTAGTGGCCACTAGCGGGGCCCCCGGGGATACGCAGTATTTT TRBD2 - TRBJ2-3 TRBV9 18
CASSPGHTQYF TGTGCCAGCAGTCCCGGTCATACGCAGTATTTT - - TRBJ2-3 TRBV9 11
CASSPDPRVTQETQYF TGTGCCAGCAGCCCAGACCCCCGGGTCACTCAAGAGACCCAGTACTTC - - TRBJ2-5 TRBV9 16